These 24 T cell receptor beta chains originate from one sample sequenced in a study of T cell clonality in common variable immunodeficiency. Study conclusions and caveats: Common variable immunodeficiency TCR beta sequences reportedly had fewer deletions and N-nucleotide insertions.

Sequencing was performed with immunoSEQ multiplex PCR; in TCRdb, only in-frame clones are kept and a portion is missing. The clone table shows over 15,000 clones, with the ten largest holding 4.9%. These receptors' targets are unknown. Sequenced input: peripheral blood mononuclear cells. The receptors stem from a human donor with common variable immunodeficiency.

This clone is deemed medium-sized (0.01 to 0.1%) by its frequency. CDR3 region: CASSVVIGGAGDTQYF. The CDR3 DNA, read in part, is TGTGCCAGCAGCGTAGTAATAGGGGGGGCCGGGGATACG. V and J are TRBV9 and TRBJ2-3; weak D call: TRBD2 (7 bases). The read falls 3 residues short of the CDR3 end, and the missing part is taken from the germline J gene. Germline assignment: CDR1 SGDLS and CDR2 YYNGEE. V was trimmed by 0 bases and J by 6 bases, leaving 17 bases between them. This CDR3 comprises 16 residues.

Worth noting for this clone: From the germline J gene comes the end of the CDR3, since the read stops 3 residues before it. The V gene is TRBV11-2, the J gene TRBJ2-5, with D hard to call. The ends were cut back, 3 bases at V and 5 bases at J, with 4 bases in the middle. Germline values: CDR1 SGHAT, CDR2 FQNNGV. CDR3 length equals 11 residues. CDR3 DNA (partial): TGTGCCAGCAGCTTCAGGGAGACC. This gives the protein CASSFRET. The full CDR3 protein is CASSFRETQYF.

On this clone: The read ends 3 residues before the CDR3 terminus; that terminus is restored from the germline J gene. The V call is TRBV20-1, the J call TRBJ2-1; 12 bases line up with TRBD2. Unmatched junction bases numbered 13, after V lost 0 bases and J lost 7 bases. The germline gives CDR1 DFQATT, CDR2 SNEGSKA (reference sequence). The CDR3 runs 18 residues. CDR3 DNA, as far as it was read: TGCAGTGCTAGAGATTGGGCTAGCGGGAGGGCCAGTGGAAATGAG. This gives the protein CSARDWASGRASGNE. The full CDR3 protein is CSARDWASGRASGNEQFF.

As concerns this clone: The observed sequence ends 3 residues before the CDR3 terminus, with the missing tail filled in from the germline J gene. This chain joins TRBV6-1 and TRBJ1-2, with TRBD1 matching 9 bases. Per the germline V gene, CDR1 is MNHNS and CDR2 is SASEGT. Trimming took 3 bases from V and 4 from J; bases not matched to a gene: 6. CDR3 length equals 15 residues. CDR3 DNA (partial): TGTGCCAGCAGTGAGGGACAGGGATACCTCTATGGC. It codes for CASSEGQGYLYG. In full, the CDR3 reads CASSEGQGYLYGYTF.

A word on this clone: Read sequence stops 3 residues before the CDR3 end, and the germline J gene provides the missing end. The chain recombines TRBV12-3 or TRBV12-4 with TRBJ1-3, with unresolved D. CDR3 size: 14 residues. Trimming shortened V by 8 bases and J by 0 bases, and 11 bases separated the two germline ends. Partial CDR3 DNA: TGTGCCAGCGTAAGGCGACACTCTGGAAACACC. Its protein product is CASVRRHSGNT. In full, the CDR3 reads CASVRRHSGNTIYF.

This clone is medium-sized by frequency. The read ends 3 residues before the CDR3 terminus; that terminus is restored from the germline J gene. The rearrangement uses TRBV18 and TRBJ1-2; D uncertain. Germline CDR1 KGHSH, CDR2 LQKENI. V was shortened by 3 bases and J by 7 bases, with 12 bases between the two germline ends. The CDR3 is 13 amino acids. The DNA read from the CDR3 is TGTGCCAGCTCACCTCGGGGTGATCTTGGC. Protein: CASSPRGDLG. From start to end, the CDR3 is CASSPRGDLGYTF.

Details on this clone: The read halts 3 residues ahead of the CDR3 end, with the missing end drawn from the germline J gene. The rearrangement links TRBV30 to TRBJ2-7, with 9 bases identical to TRBD1. Germline assignment: CDR1 GTSNPN and CDR2 SVGIG (reference sequence). This CDR3 spans 12 amino acids. With 5 bases clipped from V and 3 bases from J, the junction kept 2 bases outside the gene matches. This CDR3 is CAWAGQGYEQYF. CDR3 DNA (partial): TGTGCCTGGGCGGGACAGGGCTACGAG.

The CDR3 bases that were read are TGTGCCAGTGGGACAGGGCATGGC. Amino acid sequence: CASGTGHG. The complete CDR3 reads CASGTGHGYTF. The J gene is TRBJ1-2, the V gene TRBV2; 9 nucleotides agree with TRBD1. The read ends 3 residues early relative to the CDR3; the germline J gene fills the gap. In germline, CDR1 is SNHLY, CDR2 FYNNEI. V trimming: 9 bases; J trimming: 6 bases; junction bases outside the gene matches: 2. The CDR3 totals 11 residues.

Comment on this clone: Sequencing ends 3 residues short of the CDR3 end; the germline J gene provides the rest. The chain links TRBV30 to TRBJ2-1; 8 bases match TRBD2. Germline V lookup: CDR1 GTSNPN, CDR2 SVGIG (reference sequence). Trimming at V came to 5 bases and at J to 4 bases, leaving 7 bases not matched to a gene. This CDR3 spans 14 amino acids. CDR3 protein: CAWSIASGYNEQFF. The sequenced CDR3 bases are TGTGCCTGGTCTATTGCTAGCGGGTACAATGAG.

With regard to this clone: One end of the junction fails to match germline, which may point to a read error. The DNA ends 3 residues before the CDR3 does, and the rest of the CDR3 is filled in from the germline J gene. This rearrangement joins TRBV7-8 to TRBJ1-6; D call uncertain. Germline V gives CDR1 SGHVS, CDR2 FQNEAQ. The CDR3 runs to 14 residues. The CDR3 bases that were read are TGTGCCGGCAGCCGGGGCTCCTATAATTCACCC. Amino acid sequence: CAGSRGSYNSP. The complete CDR3 sequence is CAGSRGSYNSPLHF.

A note on this clone: The missing CDR3 end, 3 residues past where the read stops, is filled in from the germline J gene. The genes are TRBV12-3 or TRBV12-4 and TRBJ1-1, with a weak D call TRBD1 (5 bases). CDR3 size: 14 residues. Trimming stripped 5 bases from V and 4 bases from J, with 14 bases between. The CDR3 bases that were read are TGTGCCAGCAGTCCCCGGACATTTCCCACTGAA. It yields the protein CASSPRTFPTE. The full CDR3 protein reads CASSPRTFPTEAFF.

As for this clone: The read terminates 3 residues ahead of where the CDR3 ends, so the germline J gene completes it. This sequence joins TRBV7-2 and TRBJ1-1, with 7 bases aligning to TRBD1. The germline V gene has CDR1 SGHTA and CDR2 FQGNSA. V shed 5 bases and J 2 bases; nucleotides not matched to a gene: 5. The CDR3 extends over 14 amino acids. The CDR3 bases that were read are TGTGCCAGCAGCATCAGGGGGTACAACACTGAA. This translates into CASSIRGYNTE. The entire CDR3 is CASSIRGYNTEAFF.

With regard to this clone: Read coverage stops 3 residues before the CDR3 terminus; the germline J gene supplies the remainder. The chain couples TRBV7-8 to TRBJ2-3; 14 bases are a match to TRBD2. CDR3 length: 16 amino acids. Germline trimming cut 5 bases from V and 4 bases from J; bases unmatched to any gene: 5. CDR1 and CDR2 from the germline V gene are SGHVS and FQNEAQ. CDR3 sequence: CASSTGLAGGADTQYF. The CDR3 DNA, read in part, is TGTGCCAGCAGCACAGGACTAGCGGGAGGCGCAGATACG.

Details on this clone: The read terminates 3 residues before the CDR3 end, so the remaining end is supplied by the germline J gene. This rearrangement joins TRBV5-1 to TRBJ1-2; a weak D match, TRBD1 (6 bases). This CDR3 has 14 residues. Germline V gives CDR1 SGHRS, CDR2 YFSETQ. Trimming pared 5 bases from V and 0 bases from J, leaving 11 bases between. The chain's CDR3 is CASSGQIANYGYTF. CDR3 DNA (partial): TGCGCCAGCAGTGGACAGATAGCTAACTATGGC.

This CDR3 reads CAWKAGISSYEQYF. CDR3 DNA, as far as it was read: TGTGCCTGGAAGGCAGGGATAAGCTCCTACGAG. This chain uses TRBV30 with TRBJ2-7, with D possibly matching TRBD1 (5 bases). The CDR3 goes on 3 residues after the read ends, and that part is filled in from the germline J gene. Germline V gene data show CDR1 as GTSNPN and CDR2 as SVGIG (reference sequence). Trimming stripped 4 bases from V and 0 bases from J, with 13 bases between. The CDR3 totals 14 residues.

Note on this clone: The read ends 3 residues shy of where the CDR3 ends; the end is completed using the germline J gene. V usage is TRBV7-2 and J usage is TRBJ2-5, with 11 bases matching TRBD1. V was pared by 3 bases and J by 5 bases, with 5 bases of the junction left unmatched. CDR3 length equals 15 residues. Germline CDR1 and CDR2: SGHTA and FQGNSA. Incomplete CDR3 DNA: TGTGCCAGCAGCTTTGGACAGGGGGCGATGGAGACC. The encoded protein is CASSFGQGAMET. The CDR3 in its entirety is CASSFGQGAMETQYF. The full variable domain, with the rest looked up from reference TRBV7-2 and TRBJ2-5, is GAGVSQSPSNKVTEKGKDVELRCDPISGHTALYWYRQSLGQGLEFLIYFQGNSAPDKSGLPSDRFSAERTGGSVSTLTIQRTQQEDSAVYLCASSFGQGAMETQYFGPGTRLLVL.

To note about this clone: From the germline J gene comes the end of the CDR3, since the read stops 3 residues before it. The chain is built from TRBV18 and TRBJ1-1; TRBD1 matches 10 bases. From germline, CDR1 is KGHSH and CDR2 LQKENI. The CDR3 is made up of 13 amino acids. The CDR3: CASSVGQGTEAFF. The CDR3 bases that were read are TGTGCCAGCTCAGTGGGACAGGGGACCGAA.

About this clone itself: The CDR3 is cut off 3 residues early in the read; its end comes from the germline J gene. The chain combines TRBV20-1 with TRBJ2-3; 13 nucleotides match TRBD2. With V trimmed by 5 bases and J by 0 bases, 11 bases remained unmatched. This CDR3 comprises 18 residues. CDR1 DFQATT and CDR2 SNEGSKA come from the germline V gene (reference sequence). The sequenced CDR3 bases are TGCAGTGCTCAGGGACTAGCGGGATCTAAGACTAGCACAGATACG. This translates into CSAQGLAGSKTSTDT. The CDR3, in full, reads CSAQGLAGSKTSTDTQYF.

Notes on this clone: Read coverage stops 3 residues before the CDR3 terminus; the germline J gene supplies the remainder. The chain carries TRBV20-1 and TRBJ2-3; a weak D match, TRBD2 (6 bases). CDR3 length: 14 amino acids. Trimming removed 3 bases at V and 1 base at J, with 11 bases between. Germline CDR1 DFQATT, CDR2 SNEGSKA (reference sequence). The CDR3 bases that were read are TGCAGTGCTAGCTCGGGGGACGGCACAGATACG. It codes for CSASSGDGTDT. The full CDR3 reads CSASSGDGTDTQYF.

In the case of this clone: The read terminates 3 residues before the CDR3 end, so the remaining end is supplied by the germline J gene. The genes are TRBV19 and TRBJ2-7; TRBD2 agrees at 7 bases. CDR3 length: 14 residues. Germline V gene lookup returns CDR1 LNHDA and CDR2 SQIVND (reference sequence). The ends lost 3 bases at V and 2 bases at J; junction bases unmatched: 4. This CDR3 reads CASSIGGSTYEQYF. The part of the CDR3 DNA that was read is TGTGCCAGTAGTATTGGCGGGAGTACCTACGAG.

This clone is classed as medium-sized by frequency. The read finishes 3 residues shy of the CDR3 end, and the germline J gene is used to complete it. This chain uses TRBV7-2 with TRBJ2-3, with TRBD2 matching over 7 bases. This CDR3 spans 11 amino acids. Looked up from germline, CDR1 is SGHTA and CDR2 is FQGNSA. J was trimmed by 6 bases and V by 6 bases; bases with no gene match: 0. Here the CDR3 reads CASRGGDTQYF. The DNA read from the CDR3 is TGTGCCAGCAGGGGGGGGGATACG.

Points on this clone: The observed sequence ends 3 residues before the CDR3 terminus, with the missing tail filled in from the germline J gene. V is TRBV20-1 and J is TRBJ2-4; TRBD2 aligns across 13 bases. V lost 6 bases and J lost 8; bases outside the gene matches: 7. This CDR3 is 14 amino acids long. CDR1 and CDR2 (germline): DFQATT, SNEGSKA (reference sequence). The CDR3 is CSATTSGGWDIQYF. CDR3 DNA, as far as it was read: TGCAGTGCGACGACTAGCGGGGGGTGGGACATT.

To note about this clone: The read ends 3 residues early relative to the CDR3; the germline J gene fills the gap. The chain has TRBV19 and TRBJ2-1; 9 nucleotides line up with TRBD2. Trimming at V came to 8 bases and at J to 7 bases, leaving 6 bases not matched to a gene. There are 13 residues in the CDR3. Germline-derived CDR1 and CDR2 are LNHDA and SQIVND (reference sequence). The part of the CDR3 DNA that was read is TGTGCCAGTTGGGCGGGGGGGGCGAATGAG. This sequence encodes CASWAGGANE. In full, the CDR3 reads CASWAGGANEQFF.

The CDR3 DNA, read in part, is TGTGCCAGCAGTGAGCGGCAGTACTCTGGGGCCAACGTC. Translating it yields CASSERQYSGANV. The whole CDR3 region reads CASSERQYSGANVLTF. This chain connects TRBV6-1 to TRBJ2-6; no clear D gene. The read gets to within 3 residues of the CDR3 end, and the germline J gene fills in the rest. V lost 3 bases and J 0 bases, leaving 9 bases between the germline ends. CDR1 is MNHNS and CDR2 is SASEGT in the germline V gene. This CDR3 has 16 amino acids.